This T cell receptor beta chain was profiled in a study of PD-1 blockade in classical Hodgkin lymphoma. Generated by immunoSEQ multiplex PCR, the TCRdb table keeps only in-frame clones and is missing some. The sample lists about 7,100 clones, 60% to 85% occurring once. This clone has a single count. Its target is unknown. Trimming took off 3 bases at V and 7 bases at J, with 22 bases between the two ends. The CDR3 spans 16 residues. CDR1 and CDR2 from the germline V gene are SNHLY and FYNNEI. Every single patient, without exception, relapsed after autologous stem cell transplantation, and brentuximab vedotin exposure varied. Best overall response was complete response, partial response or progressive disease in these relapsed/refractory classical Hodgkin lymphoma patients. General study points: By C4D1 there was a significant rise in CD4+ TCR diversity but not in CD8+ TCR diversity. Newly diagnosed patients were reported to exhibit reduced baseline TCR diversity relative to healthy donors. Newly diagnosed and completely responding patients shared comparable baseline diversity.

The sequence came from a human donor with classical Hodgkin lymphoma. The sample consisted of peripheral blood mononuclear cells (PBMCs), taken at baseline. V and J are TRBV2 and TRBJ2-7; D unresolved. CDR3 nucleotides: TGTGCCAGCAGTGATGCCGGGCTGTTAGCCTCGCGGGAGCAGTACTTC. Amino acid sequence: CASSDAGLLASREQYF.